This T cell receptor (beta chain) emerged from a study of blood T cell repertoires in COVID-19. Background on the study: Italy, Spain and the United States were the sources of the convalescent and acute COVID-19 samples. Sources were T cells, B-cell-depleted T cells, or PBMCs; the material itself was cDNA or gDNA.

In the authors' methods: Reference gene primer amplification gave nucleated cell count estimates. TCRdb's table, derived via immunoSEQ multiplex PCR, lists solely in-frame clones and lacks some. V, J and clone size derive from that table, while D and trimming were established from the DNA sequence. The sample shows 150,000 or so clones, about 85% of them seen only once. While infection was still active, Seattle patients were enrolled and then followed longitudinally. The germline V gene encodes CDR1 MNHEY and CDR2 SVGAGI. The CDR3 extends over 13 amino acids. Trimming removed 6 bases from V and 5 bases from J; junction bases left unmatched: 6.

This TCR was recovered from a woman in her forties or fifties with COVID-19, enrolled during active disease. Material for sequencing was peripheral blood. V is TRBV6-5 and J is TRBJ1-1; TRBD1 agrees at 7 bases. The CDR3 loop reads CASRTGIGTEAFF. The CDR3 bases are TGTGCCAGCAGGACAGGGATAGGGACTGAAGCTTTCTTT.